The T cell receptor beta chain under discussion was sequenced for a study of T cells expressing NK-cell markers. Study context: Cells sorted as CD3+CD56+NKG2C+, CD3+CD56+NKG2C- and CD3+CD56-NKG2C+ T cells supplied the TCR beta repertoires. HCMV seropositivity marked seven of the eight sequenced donors; one was seronegative. General study results and limits: One observes that, in a handful of donors, these clonotypes were also the leading ones within the CD3+CD56-NKG2C+ fraction. Of the CD8+ T cells in six donors, roughly 1.0-7.0% belonged to dominant NKG2C+ clonotypes.

There are 14 residues in the CDR3. TCRdb reanalyzed the 5' RACE reads, giving one entry per CDR3 protein sequence and no DNA. The data include fewer than 300,000 distinct CDR3 sequences; the top ten clones carry 4% to 5%. As to this clonotype: Its antigen is unidentified.

The origin of this receptor is a woman aged 18-69 years in good health. The chain joins TRBV12-3 or TRBV12-4 to TRBJ1-1. Sequencing was carried out using blood T cells: a sorted CD56 or NKG2C T cell subset, CD4+ or CD8+ T cells, or bulk PBMC T cells (not recorded which). The CDR3 sequence: CASSLFGWNTEAFF.